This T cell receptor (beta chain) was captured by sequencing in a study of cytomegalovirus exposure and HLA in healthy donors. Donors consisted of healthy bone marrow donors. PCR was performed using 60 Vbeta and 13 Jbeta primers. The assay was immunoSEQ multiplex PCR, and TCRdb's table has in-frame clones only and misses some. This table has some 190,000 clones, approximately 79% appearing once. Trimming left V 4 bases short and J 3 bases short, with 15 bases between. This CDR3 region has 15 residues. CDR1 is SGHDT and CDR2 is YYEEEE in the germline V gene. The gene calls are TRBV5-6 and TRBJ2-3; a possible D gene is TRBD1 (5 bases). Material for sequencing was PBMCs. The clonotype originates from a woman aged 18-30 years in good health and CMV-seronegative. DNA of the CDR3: TGTGCCAGCAGCGCGCCCGAAGGGGAAACAGATACGCAGTATTTT. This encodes CASSAPEGETDTQYF.